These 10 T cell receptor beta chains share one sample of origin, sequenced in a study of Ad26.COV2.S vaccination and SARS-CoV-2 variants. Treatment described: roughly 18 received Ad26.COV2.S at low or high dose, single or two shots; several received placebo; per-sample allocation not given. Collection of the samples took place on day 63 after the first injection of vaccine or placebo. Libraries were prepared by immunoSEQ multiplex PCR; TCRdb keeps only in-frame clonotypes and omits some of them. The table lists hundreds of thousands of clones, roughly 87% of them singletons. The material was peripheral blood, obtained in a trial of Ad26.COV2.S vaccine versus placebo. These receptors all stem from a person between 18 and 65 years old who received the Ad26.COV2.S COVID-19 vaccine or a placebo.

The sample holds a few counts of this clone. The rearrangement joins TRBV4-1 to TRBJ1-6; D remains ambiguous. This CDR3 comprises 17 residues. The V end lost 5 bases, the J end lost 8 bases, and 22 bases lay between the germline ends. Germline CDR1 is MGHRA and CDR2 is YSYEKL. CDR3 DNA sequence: TGCGCCAGCAGCTACCCGCGGGGAACCTCACGGGATTCACCCCTCCACTTT. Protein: CASSYPRGTSRDSPLHF.

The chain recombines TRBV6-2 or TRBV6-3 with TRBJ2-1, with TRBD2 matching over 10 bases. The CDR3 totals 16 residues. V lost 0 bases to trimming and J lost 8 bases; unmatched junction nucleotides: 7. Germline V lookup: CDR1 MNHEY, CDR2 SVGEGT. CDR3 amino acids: CASSYSSSSGSYEQFF. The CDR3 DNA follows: TGTGCCAGCAGTTACTCGAGTTCTAGCGGGAGTTATGAGCAGTTCTTC.

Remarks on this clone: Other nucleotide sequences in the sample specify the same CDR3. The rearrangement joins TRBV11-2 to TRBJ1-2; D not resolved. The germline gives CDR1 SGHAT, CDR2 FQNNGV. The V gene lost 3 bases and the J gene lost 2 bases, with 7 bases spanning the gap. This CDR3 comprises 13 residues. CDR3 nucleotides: TGTGCCAGCAGCTTCCCAGCGAACTATGGCTACACCTTC. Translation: CASSFPANYGYTF.

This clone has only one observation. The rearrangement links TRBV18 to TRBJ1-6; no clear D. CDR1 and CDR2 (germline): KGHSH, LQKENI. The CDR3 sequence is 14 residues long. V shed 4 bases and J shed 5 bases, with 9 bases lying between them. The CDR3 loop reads CASSRQRNNSPLHF. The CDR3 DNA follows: TGTGCCAGCTCACGTCAAAGAAATAATTCACCCCTCCACTTT.

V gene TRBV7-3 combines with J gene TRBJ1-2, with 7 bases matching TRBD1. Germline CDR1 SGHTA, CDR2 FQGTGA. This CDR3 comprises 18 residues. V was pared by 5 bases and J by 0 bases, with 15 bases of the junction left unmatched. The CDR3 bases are TGTGCCAGCAGCCACCGGACAGGCCCACCGCAAGCTAACTATGGCTACACCTTC. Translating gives CASSHRTGPPQANYGYTF.

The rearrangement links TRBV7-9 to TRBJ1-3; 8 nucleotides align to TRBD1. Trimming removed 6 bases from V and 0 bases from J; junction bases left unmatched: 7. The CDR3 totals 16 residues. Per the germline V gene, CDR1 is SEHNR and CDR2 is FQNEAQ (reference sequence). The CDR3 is CASRRTGRSSGNTIYF. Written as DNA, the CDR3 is TGTGCCAGCAGACGGACAGGGAGATCCTCTGGAAACACCATATATTTT.

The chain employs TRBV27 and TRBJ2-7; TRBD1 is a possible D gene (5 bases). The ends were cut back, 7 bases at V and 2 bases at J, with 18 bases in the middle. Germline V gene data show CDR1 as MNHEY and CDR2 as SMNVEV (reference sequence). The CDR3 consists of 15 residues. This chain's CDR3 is CASKTDPQDPYEQYF. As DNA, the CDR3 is TGTGCCAGCAAGACAGACCCGCAGGATCCCTACGAGCAGTACTTC.

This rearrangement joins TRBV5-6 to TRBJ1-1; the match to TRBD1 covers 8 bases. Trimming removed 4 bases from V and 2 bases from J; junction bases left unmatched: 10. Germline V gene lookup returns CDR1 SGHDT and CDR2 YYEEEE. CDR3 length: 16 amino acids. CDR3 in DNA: TGTGCCAGCAGCGTCCAGGGGGCAGGCATAAACACTGAAGCTTTCTTT. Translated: CASSVQGAGINTEAFF.

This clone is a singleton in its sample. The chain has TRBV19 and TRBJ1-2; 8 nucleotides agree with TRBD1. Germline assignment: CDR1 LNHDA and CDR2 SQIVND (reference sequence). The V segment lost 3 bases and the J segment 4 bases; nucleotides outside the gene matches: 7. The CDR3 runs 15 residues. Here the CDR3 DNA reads TGTGCCAGTAGTATCGGACAGGGCCCCCCCTATGGCTACACCTTC. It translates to CASSIGQGPPYGYTF.

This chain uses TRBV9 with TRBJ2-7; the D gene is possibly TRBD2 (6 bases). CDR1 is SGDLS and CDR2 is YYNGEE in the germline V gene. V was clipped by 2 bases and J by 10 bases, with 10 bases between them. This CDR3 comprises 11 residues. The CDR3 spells CASSVWDSQYV. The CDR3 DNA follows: TGTGCCAGCAGCGTTTGGGACTCCCAGTACGTC.